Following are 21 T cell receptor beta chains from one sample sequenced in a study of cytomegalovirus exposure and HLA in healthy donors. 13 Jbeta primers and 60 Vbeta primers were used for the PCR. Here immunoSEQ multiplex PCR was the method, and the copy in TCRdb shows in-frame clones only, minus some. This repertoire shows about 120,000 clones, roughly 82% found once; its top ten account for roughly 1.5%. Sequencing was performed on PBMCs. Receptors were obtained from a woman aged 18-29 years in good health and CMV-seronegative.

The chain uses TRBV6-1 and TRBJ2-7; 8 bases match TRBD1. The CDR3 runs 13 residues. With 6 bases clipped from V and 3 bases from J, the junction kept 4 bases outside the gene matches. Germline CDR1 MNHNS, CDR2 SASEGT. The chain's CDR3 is CASRPGQDYEQYF. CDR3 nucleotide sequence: TGTGCCAGCAGACCGGGACAGGACTACGAGCAGTACTTC.

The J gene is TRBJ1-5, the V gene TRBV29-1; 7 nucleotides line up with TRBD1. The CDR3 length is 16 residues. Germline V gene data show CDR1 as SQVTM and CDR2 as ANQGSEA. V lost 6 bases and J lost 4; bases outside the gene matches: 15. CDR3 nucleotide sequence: TGCAGCGTAATCCTGTCCGGGACAGTGGGGAATCAGCCCCAGCATTTT. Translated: CSVILSGTVGNQPQHF.

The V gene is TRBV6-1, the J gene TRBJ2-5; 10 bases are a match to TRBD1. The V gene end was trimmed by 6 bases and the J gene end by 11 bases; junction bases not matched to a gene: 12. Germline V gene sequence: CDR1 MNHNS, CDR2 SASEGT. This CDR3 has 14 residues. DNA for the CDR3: TGTGCCAGCAGGGTGGGACAGGGGTTGGGAGAGCAGTACTTC. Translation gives CASRVGQGLGEQYF.

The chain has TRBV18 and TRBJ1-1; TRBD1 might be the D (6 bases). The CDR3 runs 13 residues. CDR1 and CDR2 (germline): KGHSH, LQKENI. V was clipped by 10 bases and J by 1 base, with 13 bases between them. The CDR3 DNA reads TGTGCCACCCGGGGACAAACGAACACTGAAGCTTTCTTT. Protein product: CATRGQTNTEAFF.

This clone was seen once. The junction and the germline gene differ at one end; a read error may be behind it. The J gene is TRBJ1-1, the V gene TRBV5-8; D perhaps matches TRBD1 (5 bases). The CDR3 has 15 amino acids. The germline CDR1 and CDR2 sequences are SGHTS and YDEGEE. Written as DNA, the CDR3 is TGTGCCAGCATCCTTAAGGACACCTTGAACACTCAAGCTTTCTTT. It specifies CASILKDTLNTQAFF.

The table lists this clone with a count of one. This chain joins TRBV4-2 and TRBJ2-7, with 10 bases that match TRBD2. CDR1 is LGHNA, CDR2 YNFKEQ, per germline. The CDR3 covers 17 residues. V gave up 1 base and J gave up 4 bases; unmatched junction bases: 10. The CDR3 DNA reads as TGTGCCAGCAGCCAAGGTAAAACTAGCGGGATAGTTTACGAGCAGTACTTC. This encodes CASSQGKTSGIVYEQYF.

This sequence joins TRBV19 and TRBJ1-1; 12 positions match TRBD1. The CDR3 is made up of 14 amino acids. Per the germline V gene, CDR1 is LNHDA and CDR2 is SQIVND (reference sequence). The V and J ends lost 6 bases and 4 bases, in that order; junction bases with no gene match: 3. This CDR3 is CASRGQGASTEAFF. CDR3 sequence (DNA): TGTGCCAGTAGGGGACAGGGGGCTTCCACTGAAGCTTTCTTT.

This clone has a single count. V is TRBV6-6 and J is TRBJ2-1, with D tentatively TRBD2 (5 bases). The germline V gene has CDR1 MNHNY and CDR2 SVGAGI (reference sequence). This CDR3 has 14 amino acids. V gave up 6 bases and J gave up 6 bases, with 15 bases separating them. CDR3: CASSSWGVPNEQFF. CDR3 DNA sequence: TGTGCCAGCAGCTCCTGGGGAGTTCCCAATGAGCAGTTCTTC.

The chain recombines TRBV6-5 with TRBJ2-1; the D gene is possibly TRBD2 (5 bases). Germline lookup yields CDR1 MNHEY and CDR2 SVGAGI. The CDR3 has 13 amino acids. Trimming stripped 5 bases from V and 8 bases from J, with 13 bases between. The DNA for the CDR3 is TGTGCCAGCAGTACCCCAGCGGTCTATGAGCAGTTCTTC. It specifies CASSTPAVYEQFF.

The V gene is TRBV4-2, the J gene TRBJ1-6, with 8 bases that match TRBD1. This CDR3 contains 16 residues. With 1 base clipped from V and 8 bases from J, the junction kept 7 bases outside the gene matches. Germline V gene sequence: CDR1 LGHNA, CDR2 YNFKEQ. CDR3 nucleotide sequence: TGTGCCAGCAGCCAAGTCTTTAGGACAGGGTATTCACCCCTCCACTTT. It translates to CASSQVFRTGYSPLHF.

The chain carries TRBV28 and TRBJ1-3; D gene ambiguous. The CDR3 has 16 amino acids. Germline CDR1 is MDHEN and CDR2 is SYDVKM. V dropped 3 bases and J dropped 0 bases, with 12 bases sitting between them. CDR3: CASSFRGRTSGNTIYF. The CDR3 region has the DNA TGTGCCAGCAGTTTCCGTGGCAGAACCTCTGGAAACACCATATATTTT. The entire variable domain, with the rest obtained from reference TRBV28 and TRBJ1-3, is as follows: DVKVTQSSRYLVKRTGEKVFLECVQDMDHENMFWYRQDPGLGLRLIYFSYDVKMKEKGDIPEGYSVSREKKERFSLILESASTNQTSMYLCASSFRGRTSGNTIYFGEGSWLTVV.

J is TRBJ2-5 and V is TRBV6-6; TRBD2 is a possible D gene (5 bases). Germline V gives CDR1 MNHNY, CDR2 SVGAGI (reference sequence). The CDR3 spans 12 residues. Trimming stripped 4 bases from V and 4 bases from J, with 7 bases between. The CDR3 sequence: CASSFSVETQYF. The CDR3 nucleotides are TGTGCCAGCAGTTTTAGCGTAGAGACCCAGTACTTC.

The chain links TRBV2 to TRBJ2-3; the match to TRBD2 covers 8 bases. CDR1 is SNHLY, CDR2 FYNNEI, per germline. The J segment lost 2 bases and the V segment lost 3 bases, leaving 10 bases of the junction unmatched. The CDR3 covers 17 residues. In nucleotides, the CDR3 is TGTGCCAGCAGTGACCCCGGGGGGGGCTTCTACACAGATACGCAGTATTTT. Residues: CASSDPGGGFYTDTQYF.

In nucleotides, the CDR3 is TGTGCCAGCAGGAACCAACCCGGGACTGGGCTAAACTATGGCTACACCTTC. The encoded protein is CASRNQPGTGLNYGYTF. This chain joins TRBV7-2 and TRBJ1-2, with D possibly TRBD1 on 5 matching bases. The germline V and J ends were trimmed by 6 bases and 2 bases, with 22 bases remaining between them. Germline CDR1 and CDR2: SGHTA and FQGNSA. There are 17 residues in the CDR3.

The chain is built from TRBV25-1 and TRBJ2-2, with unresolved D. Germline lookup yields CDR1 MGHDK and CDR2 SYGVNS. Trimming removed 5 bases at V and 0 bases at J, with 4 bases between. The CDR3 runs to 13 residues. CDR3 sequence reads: CASSLANTGELFF. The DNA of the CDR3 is TGTGCCAGCAGTTTAGCGAACACCGGGGAGCTGTTTTTT.

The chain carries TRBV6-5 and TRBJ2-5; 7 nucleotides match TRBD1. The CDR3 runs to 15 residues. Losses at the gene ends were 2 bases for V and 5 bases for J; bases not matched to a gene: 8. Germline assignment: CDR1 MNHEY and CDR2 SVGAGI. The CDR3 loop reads CASSYRPTGSETQYF. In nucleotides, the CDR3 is TGTGCCAGCAGTTACCGCCCGACAGGGTCGGAGACCCAGTACTTC.

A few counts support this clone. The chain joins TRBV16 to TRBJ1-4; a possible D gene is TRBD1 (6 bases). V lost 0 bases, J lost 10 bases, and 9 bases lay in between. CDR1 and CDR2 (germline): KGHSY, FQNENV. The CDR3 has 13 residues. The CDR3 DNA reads TGTGCCAGCAGCCAATCGGACAGAGGAAAACTGTTTTTT. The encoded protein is CASSQSDRGKLFF.

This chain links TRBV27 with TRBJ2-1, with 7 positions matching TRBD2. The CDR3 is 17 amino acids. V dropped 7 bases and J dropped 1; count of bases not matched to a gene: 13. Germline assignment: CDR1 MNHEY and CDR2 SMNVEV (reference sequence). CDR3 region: CASTRRSGEGSYNEQFF. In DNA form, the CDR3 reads TGTGCCAGCACTCGAAGGTCGGGGGAGGGGTCCTACAATGAGCAGTTCTTC.

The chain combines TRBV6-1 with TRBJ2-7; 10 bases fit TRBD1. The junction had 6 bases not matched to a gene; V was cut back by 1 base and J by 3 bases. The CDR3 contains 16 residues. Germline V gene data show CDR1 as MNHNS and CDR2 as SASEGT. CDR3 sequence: CASSEVAGQGGYEQYF. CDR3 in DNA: TGTGCCAGCAGTGAAGTAGCTGGACAGGGGGGCTACGAGCAGTACTTC.

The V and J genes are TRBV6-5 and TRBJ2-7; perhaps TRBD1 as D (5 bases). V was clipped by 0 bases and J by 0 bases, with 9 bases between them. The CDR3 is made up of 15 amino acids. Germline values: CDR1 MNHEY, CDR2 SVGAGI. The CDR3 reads CASSYSLGLSYEQYF. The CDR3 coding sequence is TGTGCCAGCAGTTACTCGTTGGGGCTCTCCTACGAGCAGTACTTC.

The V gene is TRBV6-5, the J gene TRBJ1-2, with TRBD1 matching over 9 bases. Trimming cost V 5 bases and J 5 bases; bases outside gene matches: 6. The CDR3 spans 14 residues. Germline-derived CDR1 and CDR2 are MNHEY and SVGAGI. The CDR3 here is CASSLQGARYGYTF. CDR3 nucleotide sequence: TGTGCCAGCAGTCTACAGGGGGCGAGGTATGGCTACACCTTC.